This entry lists 27 T cell receptor beta chains sequenced from one sample in a study of response to subunit inactivated influenza vaccine. TCRdb called the RT-PCR reads again in MiXCR, with one record for every CDR3 protein. Seen here are fewer than 650,000 distinct CDR3 sequences, roughly 13% observed once, and the top ten hold approximately 14%. Sequences were derived from PBMCs from blood, sampled roughly 46 days after vaccination. These receptors came from a man aged 50-60 years who received an inactivated influenza vaccine.

This clonotype was counted a few times. The chain couples TRBV6-2 or TRBV6-3 to TRBJ2-5; 11 positions match TRBD2. The CDR3 is 16 amino acids. Losses at the gene ends were 7 bases for V and 5 bases for J; bases not matched to a gene: 12. The germline V gene encodes CDR1 MNHEY and CDR2 SVGEGT. CDR3 nucleotide sequence: TGTGCCAGCACAAGTCCGGGACTAGCGGCGTGGGAGACCCAGTACTTC. It codes for CASTSPGLAAWETQYF.

This chain connects TRBV6-1 to TRBJ2-2; D uncertain. With 8 bases removed from V and 4 bases from J, the gap between germline ends came to 11 bases. CDR1 is MNHNS, CDR2 SASEGT, per germline. CDR3 size: 13 residues. In DNA, the CDR3 is TGTGCCAGCGAGGCCACCGGCACCGGGGAGCTGTTTTTT. Protein: CASEATGTGELFF.

The V gene is TRBV5-1, the J gene TRBJ2-5, with 10 bases lining up with TRBD2. This CDR3 is 18 amino acids long. The ends lost 0 bases at V and 5 bases at J; junction bases unmatched: 13. CDR1 SGHRS and CDR2 YFSETQ come from the germline V gene. CDR3 nucleotides: TGCGCCAGCAGCTTGGTCCAGCGGGGGGGAGCGGTCCGGGAGACCCAGTACTTC. It codes for CASSLVQRGGAVRETQYF.

The chain has TRBV5-1 and TRBJ2-7; TRBD2 matches 8 bases. The CDR3 length is 16 residues. The germline CDR1 and CDR2 sequences are SGHRS and YFSETQ. V gave up 2 bases and J gave up 0 bases; unmatched junction bases: 7. CDR3 amino acids: CASSFFPGGSSYEQYF. CDR3 bases: TGCGCCAGCAGCTTCTTCCCGGGAGGGAGCTCCTACGAGCAGTACTTC. Full variable domain (rest looked up from reference TRBV5-1 and TRBJ2-7): KAGVTQTPRYLIKTRGQQVTLSCSPISGHRSVSWYQQTPGQGLQFLFEYFSETQRNKGNFPGRFSGRQFSNSRSEMNVSTLELGDSALYLCASSFFPGGSSYEQYFGPGTRLTVT.

This clonotype was found a few times. The chain carries TRBV7-2 and TRBJ2-3; TRBD2 might be the D (6 bases). This CDR3 has 13 amino acids. From germline, CDR1 is SGHTA and CDR2 FQGNSA. V was clipped by 5 bases and J by 5 bases, with 11 bases between them. The CDR3 reads CASSRDFVDTQYF. CDR3 DNA sequence: TGTGCCAGCAGCAGGGACTTTGTAGATACGCAGTATTTT.

The chain has TRBV13 and TRBJ2-1, with 9 bases aligning to TRBD2. Germline CDR1 PRHDT, CDR2 FYEKMQ (reference sequence). This CDR3 is built from 16 residues. The trim removed 2 bases at V and 8 bases at J, leaving 10 bases unmatched. Written as DNA, the CDR3 is TGTGCCAGCAGCTTATTTAAGCGGGAGGTTTGGGATGAGCAGTTCTTC. It codes for CASSLFKREVWDEQFF.

This clonotype was seen a few times. V usage is TRBV29-1 and J usage is TRBJ2-1; D is tentatively TRBD1 or TRBD2 (5 bases each). This CDR3 is built from 15 residues. CDR1 and CDR2 from the germline V gene are SQVTM and ANQGSEA. V was shortened by 7 bases and J by 0 bases, with 16 bases between the two germline ends. CDR3 region: CSGGRGVGSYNEQFF. The CDR3 bases are TGCAGCGGGGGTAGAGGGGTAGGCTCCTACAATGAGCAGTTCTTC.

The CDR3 coding sequence is TGCAGCCCAAATCAGCGGGAGAGTTTCTACAATGAGCAGTTCTTC. Amino acids: CSPNQRESFYNEQFF. The chain combines TRBV20-1 with TRBJ2-1; 8 bases fit TRBD2. The CDR3 sequence is 15 residues long. CDR1 and CDR2 from the germline V gene are DFQATT and SNEGSKA (reference sequence).

V is TRBV4-1 and J is TRBJ2-7; 10 bases match TRBD2. V was pared by 1 base and J by 3 bases, with 6 bases of the junction left unmatched. Germline values: CDR1 MGHRA, CDR2 YSYEKL. This CDR3 contains 16 residues. The CDR3 reads CASSQAPSGSYYEQYF. The DNA of the CDR3 is TGCGCCAGCAGCCAAGCCCCTAGCGGGAGTTACTACGAGCAGTACTTC.

The gene calls are TRBV6-1 and TRBJ2-5; D perhaps matches TRBD1 (6 bases). CDR1 is MNHNS and CDR2 is SASEGT in the germline V gene. The V end was cut by 6 bases, the J end by 0 bases, with 11 bases between. The CDR3 covers 14 residues. The CDR3 region has the DNA TGTGCCAGCAGAGGGGGACGGTACCAAGAGACCCAGTACTTC. This sequence encodes CASRGGRYQETQYF.

This clonotype was found many times. The chain is built from TRBV12-3 or TRBV12-4 and TRBJ2-7; 11 positions match TRBD1. V gave up 6 bases and J gave up 6 bases; unmatched junction bases: 7. The CDR3 length is 14 residues. This CDR3 is CASSSRDRGSEQYF. The CDR3 region has the DNA TGTGCCAGCAGCTCCCGGGACAGGGGGAGCGAGCAGTACTTC.

There are many counts of this clonotype. V gene TRBV5-6 combines with J gene TRBJ1-1, with TRBD1 matching over 7 bases. CDR1 and CDR2 (germline): SGHDT, YYEEEE. V lost 2 bases, J lost 4 bases, and 2 bases stayed unmatched. The CDR3 totals 13 residues. The CDR3 DNA sequence: TGTGCCAGCAGCTTCAACAGGGGCACTGAAGCTTTCTTT. Translation gives CASSFNRGTEAFF.

The chain has TRBV6-2 or TRBV6-3 and TRBJ2-1, with 8 positions matching TRBD1. Trimming cost V 8 bases and J 4 bases; bases outside gene matches: 10. Germline V gene data show CDR1 as MNHEY and CDR2 as SVGEGT. The CDR3 contains 15 residues. As DNA, the CDR3 is TGTGCCAGCTCAAGGGCAGGGGGCGCTTACAATGAGCAGTTCTTC. The encoded protein is CASSRAGGAYNEQFF.

The chain joins TRBV20-1 to TRBJ2-7; 7 bases match TRBD2. Germline V gene data show CDR1 as DFQATT and CDR2 as SNEGSKA (reference sequence). With V trimmed by 3 bases and J by 2 bases, 7 bases remained unmatched. This CDR3 spans 14 amino acids. The CDR3 DNA is TGCAGTGCTAGGTCCCTAGCGGTCCCCTACGAGCAGTACTTC. It is translated as CSARSLAVPYEQYF.

This clonotype was seen many times. This rearrangement joins TRBV20-1 to TRBJ2-7; D possibly uses TRBD1 or TRBD2 (5 bases each). The length of the CDR3 is 14 residues. Germline V CDR1 and CDR2: DFQATT, SNEGSKA (reference sequence). V was cut by 0 bases and J by 3 bases, with 12 bases left in between. DNA of the CDR3: TGCAGTGCTAGAGATAGCGCCAGGGTCTACGAGCAGTACTTC. As protein: CSARDSARVYEQYF.

The V and J genes are TRBV10-3 and TRBJ2-2; TRBD2 is a possible D gene (6 bases). The length of the CDR3 is 17 residues. The ends were cut back, 6 bases at V and 5 bases at J, with 22 bases in the middle. Germline-derived CDR1 and CDR2 are ENHRY and SYGVKD. The CDR3 here is CAIRTPLGGVNTGELFF. Here the CDR3 DNA reads TGTGCCATCAGGACCCCTCTGGGCGGGGTCAATACCGGGGAGCTGTTTTTT.

The chain has TRBV20-1 and TRBJ1-1; D remains unclear. From germline, CDR1 is DFQATT and CDR2 SNEGSKA (reference sequence). This CDR3 comprises 16 residues. Deletions cut 0 bases from V and 1 base from J, with 15 bases between. The CDR3 DNA reads as TGCAGTGCTAGAGATGGACGGGGTATCGCGAACACTGAAGCTTTCTTT. It encodes CSARDGRGIANTEAFF.

V usage is TRBV4-3 and J usage is TRBJ2-1; 13 bases agree with TRBD2. Unmatched junction bases numbered 9, after V lost 4 bases and J lost 9 bases. Germline CDR1 and CDR2: LGHNA and YSLEER. This CDR3 spans 16 amino acids. As DNA, the CDR3 is TGCGCCAGCAGCCTTTACGCCGGGACTAGCGGGACTGAGCAGTTCTTC. Translating it yields CASSLYAGTSGTEQFF.

This clonotype was seen a few times. The chain carries TRBV20-1 and TRBJ1-2; tentatively, D is TRBD1 (5 bases). Germline-derived CDR1 and CDR2 are DFQATT and SNEGSKA (reference sequence). CDR3 length: 14 residues. Trimming stripped 0 bases from V and 14 bases from J, with 22 bases between. The CDR3 DNA reads as TGCAGTGCTAGAGATGCTCAGGGAATGGTCTTGAAGACCTTC. It encodes CSARDAQGMVLKTF.

This clonotype was seen a handful of times. The rearrangement links TRBV20-1 to TRBJ1-2; 7 bases are shared with TRBD1. V shed 1 base and J 4 bases; nucleotides not matched to a gene: 6. The CDR3 covers 14 residues. Germline values: CDR1 DFQATT, CDR2 SNEGSKA (reference sequence). CDR3 DNA sequence: TGCAGTGCTAGAGGACAGGGAGACGGCTATGGCTACACCTTC. Translated, it gives CSARGQGDGYGYTF.

The chain links TRBV7-2 to TRBJ2-1; either TRBD1 or TRBD2 may fit D (5 bases each). Germline V gene data show CDR1 as SGHTA and CDR2 as FQGNSA. The CDR3 covers 14 residues. Deletions cut 1 base from V and 2 bases from J, with 6 bases between. The CDR3 bases are TGTGCCAGCAGCTTAGTGGGGGCCTACAATGAGCAGTTCTTC. Encoded protein: CASSLVGAYNEQFF.

The gene calls are TRBV6-1 and TRBJ2-7; possible D gene TRBD1, 6 bases. From germline, CDR1 is MNHNS and CDR2 SASEGT. The CDR3 sequence is 14 residues long. Deletions cut 7 bases from V and 5 bases from J, with 18 bases between. CDR3 sequence: CASKKQGTYHEQYF. The CDR3 bases are TGTGCCAGCAAAAAACAGGGAACCTACCACGAGCAGTACTTC.

This clonotype was detected only a few times. This chain connects TRBV20-1 to TRBJ1-6; D might be TRBD1 (6 bases). Germline V gene data show CDR1 as DFQATT and CDR2 as SNEGSKA (reference sequence). With 1 base removed from V and 7 bases from J, the gap between germline ends came to 14 bases. The CDR3 covers 15 residues. The CDR3 here is CSARAMEGGNSPLHF. The CDR3 bases are TGCAGTGCTAGAGCCATGGAGGGGGGGAATTCACCCCTCCACTTT.

This clonotype was counted a few times. This chain connects TRBV12-3 or TRBV12-4 to TRBJ2-1; 13 bases are shared with TRBD2. The V gene end was trimmed by 6 bases and the J gene end by 9 bases; junction bases not matched to a gene: 5. The CDR3 covers 14 residues. This chain's CDR3 is CASRQGTSGAEQFF. CDR3 DNA: TGTGCCAGCAGACAGGGGACTAGCGGGGCTGAGCAGTTCTTC.

This clonotype was counted a few times. V gene TRBV7-2 combines with J gene TRBJ1-3; D is ambiguous. Germline CDR1 SGHTA, CDR2 FQGNSA. Between the trimmed V and J ends, which lost 1 base and 4 bases, there was a span of 11 bases. This CDR3 contains 15 residues. The CDR3 protein is CASSLGLGKGNTIYF. CDR3 sequence (DNA): TGTGCCAGCAGCTTAGGGTTAGGGAAAGGAAACACCATATATTTT.

This clonotype was counted between two and nine times. CDR3 DNA sequence: TGTGCCAGCAGCTTCGGGACCCTGGGGAATCAGCCCCAGCATTTT. The encoded protein is CASSFGTLGNQPQHF. The rearrangement joins TRBV13 to TRBJ1-5; a possible D gene is TRBD1 (5 bases). Trimming left V 3 bases short and J 4 bases short, with 13 bases between. Germline V lookup: CDR1 PRHDT, CDR2 FYEKMQ (reference sequence). CDR3 length equals 15 residues. The full variable domain, rest sourced from reference TRBV13 and TRBJ1-5, is AAGVIQSPRHLIKEKRETATLKCYPIPRHDTVYWYQQGPGQDPQFLISFYEKMQSDKGSIPDRFSAQQFSDYHSELNMSSLELGDSALYFCASSFGTLGNQPQHFGDGTRLSIL.

This chain links TRBV9 with TRBJ2-3; 7 bases agree with TRBD2. The J segment lost 0 bases and the V segment lost 0 bases, leaving 1 base of the junction unmatched. The CDR3 loop spans 15 amino acids. The germline V gene has CDR1 SGDLS and CDR2 YYNGEE. This chain's CDR3 is CASSVGSGSTDTQYF. CDR3 DNA sequence: TGTGCCAGCAGCGTAGGTAGCGGGAGCACAGATACGCAGTATTTT.